This TCR beta chain derives from a study of shared clonotypes between healthy human individuals. The trim removed 4 bases at V and 5 bases at J, leaving 8 bases unmatched. CDR3 length equals 15 residues. Germline assignment: CDR1 KGHSH and CDR2 LQKENI. Whole-study results and caveats: The study drew on few donors, limiting represented genetic and exposure-history diversity.

In regard to this clone: Antigen: not known.

Here immunoSEQ multiplex PCR was the method, and the copy in TCRdb shows in-frame clones only, minus some. Among about a million clones listed, approximately 76% were seen once. The chain combines TRBV18 with TRBJ2-5, with 9 bases matching TRBD2. The sample consisted of memory CD4+ T cells sorted from blood. Subset in this sample: CD45RA-negative fraction. The sequence derives from a man younger than 35 in good health. The CDR3 sequence: CASSRRGGPTETQYF. The CDR3 DNA reads as TGTGCCAGCTCACGGCGGGGGGGCCCTACGGAGACCCAGTACTTC.